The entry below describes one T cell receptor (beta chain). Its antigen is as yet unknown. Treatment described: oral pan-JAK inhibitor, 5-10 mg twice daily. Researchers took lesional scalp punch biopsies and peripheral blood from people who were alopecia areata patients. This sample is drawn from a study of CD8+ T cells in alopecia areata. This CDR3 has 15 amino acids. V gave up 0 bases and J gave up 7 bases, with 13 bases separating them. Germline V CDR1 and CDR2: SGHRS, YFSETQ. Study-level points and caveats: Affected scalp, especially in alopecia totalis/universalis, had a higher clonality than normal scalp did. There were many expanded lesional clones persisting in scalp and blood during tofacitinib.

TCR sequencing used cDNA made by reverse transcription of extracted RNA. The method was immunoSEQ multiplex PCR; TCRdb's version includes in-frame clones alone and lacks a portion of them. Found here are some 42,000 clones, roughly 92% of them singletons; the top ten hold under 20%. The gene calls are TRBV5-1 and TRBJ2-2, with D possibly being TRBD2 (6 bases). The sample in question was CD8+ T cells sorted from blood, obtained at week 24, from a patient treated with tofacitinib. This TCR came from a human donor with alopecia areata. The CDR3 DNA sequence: TGCGCCAGCAGCTTGGAGCGGGCTCTTAACGGGGAGCTGTTTTTT. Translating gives CASSLERALNGELFF.